The T cell receptor beta chain under discussion was sequenced for a study of CD8 T cells in Susac syndrome. V was shortened by 1 base and J by 5 bases, with 14 bases between the two germline ends. Germline assignment: CDR1 LGHDT and CDR2 YNNKEL (reference sequence). This CDR3 spans 15 amino acids. A quantity of roughly 0.5 to 1 ug RNA underwent reverse transcription using random hexamers. TCRdb re-called the immunoSEQ multiplex PCR reads through MiXCR, storing one row per CDR3 protein. The repertoire includes about 200,000 distinct CDR3 sequences, 91% of them detected once, and approximately 0.09% sits in the top ten.

The sequence came from a human donor with Susac syndrome. The specimen was CD4+ T cells from PBMCs. This chain links TRBV3-1 with TRBJ2-5; D is unclear. For the CDR3, the DNA is TGTGCCAGCAGCCAAGTATCGGAGCAATTGGAGACCCAGTACTTC. Translated: CASSQVSEQLETQYF.